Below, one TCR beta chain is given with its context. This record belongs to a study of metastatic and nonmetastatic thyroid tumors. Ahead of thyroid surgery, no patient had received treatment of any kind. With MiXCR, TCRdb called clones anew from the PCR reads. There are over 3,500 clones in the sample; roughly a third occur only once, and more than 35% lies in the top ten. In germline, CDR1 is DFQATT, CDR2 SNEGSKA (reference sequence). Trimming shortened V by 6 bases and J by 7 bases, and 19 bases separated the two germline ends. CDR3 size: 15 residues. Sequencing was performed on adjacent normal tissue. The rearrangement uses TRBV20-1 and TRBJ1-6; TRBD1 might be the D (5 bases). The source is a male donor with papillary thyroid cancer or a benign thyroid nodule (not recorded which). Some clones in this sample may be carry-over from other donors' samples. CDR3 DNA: TGCAGTGCCGCGTCCTCCGGGACCCAAAATTCACCCCTCCACTTT. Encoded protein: CSAASSGTQNSPLHF.